The clone carrying this T cell receptor beta chain was found many times. Its target is unknown. TCRdb re-analysed the RT-PCR reads in MiXCR, keeping a single row per CDR3 protein. The table records 300,000 to 350,000 distinct CDR3 sequences, approximately 21% of them present only once. The sample comes from a study of response to subunit inactivated influenza vaccine. Study-level points and caveats: There was a suggestion from the authors that each seasonal influenza vaccination recruits few new T cells.

The germline gives CDR1 SGHTA, CDR2 FQGNSA. The CDR3 covers 14 residues. V was clipped by 5 bases and J by 10 bases, with 19 bases between them. The sequenced sample was PBMCs from blood, obtained about 19 months after vaccination. The chain is built from TRBV7-2 and TRBJ2-3; D not resolved. The TCR was taken from a man in his fifties or sixties who received an inactivated influenza vaccine. The CDR3 DNA reads TGTGCCAGCAGCCTATTTCAGCCACCTAGTCCGCAGTATTTT. Translating gives CASSLFQPPSPQYF.